This entry features one TCR beta chain sequence. Different DNA sequences within this sample yield the same CDR3. The data were taken from a study of blood T cell repertoires in COVID-19. Study details: Specimens from acute and convalescent COVID-19 originated in the United States, Italy and Spain. Sources were T cells, B-cell-depleted T cells, or PBMCs; the material itself was cDNA or gDNA.

The study drew participants aged about 18 to 95 years from approximately 25 US areas. Self-reported history from a screening survey and questionnaire set each donor's cohort. CDR1 and CDR2 (germline): MDHEN, SYDVKM. There are 13 residues in the CDR3. V dropped 3 bases and J dropped 2 bases, with 7 bases sitting between them. TCRdb's table, derived via immunoSEQ multiplex PCR, lists solely in-frame clones and lacks some. The sample lists about 330,000 clones; 88% were seen once. The sequence derives from a man aged 30 to 39 who had recovered from COVID-19. This chain connects TRBV28 to TRBJ2-5, with D maybe TRBD1 (5 bases). The sample taken for sequencing was PBMCs or T cells enriched from blood (not recorded which). This chain's CDR3 is CASSLGQQETQYF. CDR3 in DNA: TGTGCCAGCAGTTTGGGGCAGCAAGAGACCCAGTACTTC.